These T cell receptor beta chains were read from a single sample in a study of cytomegalovirus exposure and HLA in healthy donors. Some clones are missing from TCRdb's copy, which holds only in-frame ones; the method was immunoSEQ multiplex PCR. The table shows 55,000 to 75,000 clones, with about 96% occurring only once. Sequenced input: PBMCs. These receptors originate from a woman younger than 35 in good health and CMV-seronegative. The CDR3 runs from the conserved cysteine through the conserved F or W. D genes are given only for firm matches. Clone sizes are given selectively: once, few, many, or a class where the clone is expanded.

NA	TRBV11-2	NA	14	TRBJ1-4	TGTGCCAGCAGCTTAGATGTTTTTCCGGGTCGGCTGTTTTTT	CASSLDVFPGRLFF
NA	TRBV19	NA	17	TRBJ2-2	TGTGCCAGTAGCACGGATTGGAGGGTGGCGAGCACCGGGGAGCTGTTTTTT	CASSTDWRVASTGELFF
TRBD2	TRBV4-3	NA	16	TRBJ2-7	TGCGCCAGCAGCCAAGGTCTGGGGGGGAAAGGGTACGAGCAGTACTTC	CASSQGLGGKGYEQYF
NA	TRBV5-1	NA	13	TRBJ1-1	TGCGCCAGCACTTCAGGGGCGGACACTGAAGCTTTCTTT	CASTSGADTEAFF
TRBD2	TRBV5-6	NA	15	TRBJ2-7	TGTGCCAGCAGCTTGAGACTAGCGGGAGTTTACGAGCAGTACTTC	CASSLRLAGVYEQYF
NA	TRBV7-3	NA	14	TRBJ2-5	TGTGCCAGCAGCTCACAGGGAGGGGAGGAGACCCAGTACTTC	CASSSQGGEETQYF
NA	TRBV9	NA	16	TRBJ2-1	TGTGCCAGCAGCCCAGGGGTCGGGACAAGGGGGAATGAGCAGTTCTTC	CASSPGVGTRGNEQFF
TRBD2	TRBV6-5	NA	15	TRBJ2-1	TGTGCCAGCAGTTACGTCCTAGCGGGGGACAATGAGCAGTTCTTC	CASSYVLAGDNEQFF
TRBD1	TRBV15	NA	17	TRBJ1-3	TGTGCCACCAGCACCCCGGACAGGGGTTCTTTTGGAAACACCATATATTTT	CATSTPDRGSFGNTIYF
TRBD1	TRBV16	NA	17	TRBJ1-3	TGTGCCAGCAGTCCCTGGGGGACAGGCCTCTCTGGAAACACCATATATTTT	CASSPWGTGLSGNTIYF
TRBD2	TRBV5-1	NA	16	TRBJ2-5	TGCGCCAGCAGCTTGGTGGGACTAGCGGGGCAAGAGACCCAGTACTTC	CASSLVGLAGQETQYF
TRBD1	TRBV4-1	NA	16	TRBJ2-1	TGCGCCAGCAGCAACACAGGGGCCAGGGCCTACAATGAGCAGTTCTTC	CASSNTGARAYNEQFF
NA	TRBV9	NA	15	TRBJ2-2	TGTGCCAGCAGCCGATCAGGGACTCCCACCGGGGAGCTGTTTTTT	CASSRSGTPTGELFF
NA	TRBV4-3	NA	14	TRBJ1-2	TGCGCCAGCAGCCCAATAGGTGGGCCGTATGGCTACACCTTC	CASSPIGGPYGYTF
TRBD1	TRBV28	NA	20	TRBJ1-3	TGTGCCAGCAGTTTATCCCCCTACCCCACCGGACAGGGAAGAGGAAACACCATATATTTT	CASSLSPYPTGQGRGNTIYF
TRBD2	TRBV7-3	NA	17	TRBJ2-3	TGTGCCAGCAGCTTAAGGGGGGGACTAGCGGGTCGGGATACGCAGTATTTT	CASSLRGGLAGRDTQYF
TRBD2	TRBV10-3	NA	15	TRBJ2-5	TGTGCCACCGGGACTAGCGGGGGGGCATGGGAGACCCAGTACTTC	CATGTSGGAWETQYF
NA	TRBV19	once	14	TRBJ1-1	TGTGCCAGTAGTATGGGCCGGATGAACACTGAAGCTTTCTTT	CASSMGRMNTEAFF
NA	TRBV21-1	NA	17	TRBJ2-1	TGTGCCAGCAGCACGGCGACAGGGGGCTTGGCAGAGGATGAGCAGTTCTTC	CASSTATGGLAEDEQFF
NA	TRBV2	NA	13	TRBJ1-1	TGTGCCAGCTATTTACAGGAAAACACTGAAGCTTTCTTT	CASYLQENTEAFF
NA	TRBV11-2	NA	11	TRBJ1-1	TGTGCCAGCAGCTTCAGGGCTGAAGCTTTCTTT	CASSFRAEAFF
TRBD1	TRBV7-9	NA	13	TRBJ1-4	TGTGCCAGCAGCTTGGGACAGGGGCCTAGACTGTTTTTT	CASSLGQGPRLFF
TRBD1	TRBV7-3	NA	16	TRBJ2-7	TGTGCCAGCAGCCACCACAGGGGGTTAAGCTCCTACGAGCAGTACTTC	CASSHHRGLSSYEQYF
NA	TRBV4-3	NA	12	TRBJ2-5	TGCGCCAGCAGCCAAGACAGGGGGACCCAGTACTTC	CASSQDRGTQYF
TRBD2	TRBV28	NA	15	TRBJ2-1	TGTGCCAGCAGTCCCGGGACTAGCTCCTACAATGAGCAGTTCTTC	CASSPGTSSYNEQFF
NA	TRBV5-6	NA	15	TRBJ1-5	TGTGCCAGCAGCTACGGGACTGGGGTCAATCAGCCCCAGCATTTT	CASSYGTGVNQPQHF
NA	TRBV4-2	NA	16	TRBJ2-2	TGTGCCAGCAGCCAAGGGGGGGGGCCCAAAGTCGGGGAGCTGTTTTTT	CASSQGGGPKVGELFF
TRBD2	TRBV6-1	NA	14	TRBJ2-3	TGTGCCAGCAGTAGCGGGAGGGCCACAGATACGCAGTATTTT	CASSSGRATDTQYF
NA	TRBV30	NA	14	TRBJ2-2	TGTGCCTGGAGTCCCCCCCCTAGCGCCGGGGAGCTGTTTTTT	CAWSPPPSAGELFF
TRBD2	TRBV7-8	NA	14	TRBJ2-7	TGTGCCAGCACCCCGGAGGGACTAGTGTACGAGCAGTACTTC	CASTPEGLVYEQYF
NA	TRBV7-9	NA	15	TRBJ1-4	TGTGCCAGCAGAGGCGGTGGCGTCTGGGAGGAAAAACTGTTTTTT	CASRGGGVWEEKLFF
TRBD2	TRBV5-4	NA	15	TRBJ2-7	TGTGCCAGCAGCTTGGCGGGGGGGATCTCCTACGAGCAGTACTTC	CASSLAGGISYEQYF
NA	TRBV27	NA	16	TRBJ2-7	TGTGCCAGCAGTCCCGCCCCAGGGGACCTCTCCTACGAGCAGTACTTC	CASSPAPGDLSYEQYF
NA	TRBV4-3	NA	16	TRBJ2-1	TGCGCCAGCAGCCAAGATCGTCAGGTCTCCTACTATGAGCAGTTCTTC	CASSQDRQVSYYEQFF
NA	TRBV6-5	once	14	TRBJ1-2	TGTGCCAGCACAAGAGGAGGGGACCTAGGGGGCTACACCTTC	CASTRGGDLGGYTF
TRBD2	TRBV27	NA	18	TRBJ2-7	TGTGCCAGCAGTTTGGCCCCCTCTACTAGCGGGGGGGCTGGGGAGCAGTACTTC	CASSLAPSTSGGAGEQYF
TRBD2	TRBV19	NA	14	TRBJ2-7	TGTGCCAGTAACCGGGGGGGCCCCGACGGGGAGCAGTACTTC	CASNRGGPDGEQYF
NA	TRBV5-1	NA	13	TRBJ2-3	TGCGCCAGCAGCTTAGGAGGACAGCGGTTGGAGTATTTT	CASSLGGQRLEYF
TRBD1	TRBV28	NA	14	TRBJ1-2	TGTGCCAGCAGGCCAGGGGGGCAGAGCTATGGCTACACCTTC	CASRPGGQSYGYTF
NA	TRBV28	NA	16	TRBJ2-4	TGTGCCAGCAGTTTATGTGCGGAGTGTGGCAAAAACATTCAGTACTTC	CASSLCAECGKNIQYF
TRBD1	TRBV18	NA	18	TRBJ1-3	TGTGCCAGCTCACCACCGGGACAGCCCCGACTAGTTGGAAACACCATATATTTT	CASSPPGQPRLVGNTIYF
NA	TRBV28	few	15	TRBJ1-3	TGTGCCAGCAGTTTTGGGGGGGAGAGGGGAAACACCATATATTTT	CASSFGGERGNTIYF
TRBD2	TRBV7-9	NA	16	TRBJ2-1	TGTGCCAGCAGCTTAGTGGTAGCGGGCTCCTACAATGAGCAGTTCTTC	CASSLVVAGSYNEQFF
TRBD1	TRBV6-5	NA	13	TRBJ2-7	TGTGCCAGCAGTCACAGGGGAGCCTACGAGCAGTACTTC	CASSHRGAYEQYF
TRBD2	TRBV4-3	NA	16	TRBJ2-3	TGCGCCAGCAGCCACCTAGCGGGAGGGCCCACAGATACGCAGTATTTT	CASSHLAGGPTDTQYF
NA	TRBV13	NA	14	TRBJ2-3	TGTGCCAGCAGCTTAGCTGGGAGAGGGGATACGCAGTATTTT	CASSLAGRGDTQYF
NA	TRBV4-3	few	17	TRBJ2-5	TGCGCCAGCAGCCAAGTAGGGGACCGGGGGGCGGTAGTGGCCCAGTACTTC	CASSQVGDRGAVVAQYF
NA	TRBV7-2	NA	14	TRBJ2-1	TGTGCCAGCAGCTCAGGGAGGGGGTCCGATGAGCAGTTCTTC	CASSSGRGSDEQFF
TRBD1	TRBV10-3	NA	14	TRBJ1-2	TGTGCCATCAGCCCACAGGGGGCAAACTATGGCTACACCTTC	CAISPQGANYGYTF
TRBD2	TRBV6-6	NA	16	TRBJ2-3	TGTGCCAGCAGTGGTTCGAGCGGGAGAGGCACAGATACGCAGTATTTT	CASSGSSGRGTDTQYF
NA	TRBV10-3	NA	17	TRBJ1-3	TGTGCCATCGGCCCGGCCGCTGCAGGGGCCGCTGGAAACACCATATATTTT	CAIGPAAAGAAGNTIYF
TRBD1	TRBV6-1	NA	15	TRBJ1-1	TGTGCCAGCAGTACTAGACAGGGATCGAGCACTGAAGCTTTCTTT	CASSTRQGSSTEAFF
NA	TRBV18	NA	16	TRBJ1-5	TGTGCCAGCTCACCGTCCCTTGGGGGCGCGGGTCAGCCCCAGCATTTT	CASSPSLGGAGQPQHF
NA	TRBV10-3	NA	11	TRBJ1-2	TGTGCCATCAGTGAGTTGCGGAGCTACACCTTC	CAISELRSYTF